This T cell receptor beta chain is drawn from a study of T cells in localized non-small cell lung cancer (dated by TCRdb to about 2020). Study-level background: The study analyzed T cell repertoires of about 230 early-stage NSCLC patients, comparing tumors and uninvolved tumor-adjacent lungs. The cohort was made up of around 220 treatment-naive NSCLC patients whose localized lung tumors had been resected. NSCLC patients had a mean age of around 61 years, and around 140 were male and 85 to 110 female. General conclusions and limits of the study: Uninvolved tumor-adjacent lung showed the highest T cell clonality, higher than tumor, which suggests more focused antigenic responses in the adjacent lung. A median of 57 of the top 100 tumor clones turned up in the paired uninvolved adjacent lung, and fewer than 35 of those clones also ranked among the top 100 of that same adjacent lung. Because multi-region tumor sequencing was not performed, intratumor heterogeneity could not be ruled out. Because of the exploratory design, TCR variables were selected using unadjusted p-values without false-discovery rate correction. Longer overall survival was associated with higher blood T cell density, whereas shorter survival was associated with higher adjacent-lung clonality.

At diagnosis, tumor, uninvolved tumor-adjacent lung and peripheral blood were collected and then preserved as a mix of FFPE and fresh-frozen material. For TCR repertoire profiling, blood samples were analyzed as peripheral blood mononuclear cells. Per the germline V gene (reference sequence), MNHNY is the CDR1 and SVGAGI is the CDR2. The CDR3 spans 13 residues, from the cysteine through the phenylalanine. Solely the CDR3 DNA is kept, with 39 bases framed from the first base. V is pruned by 6 bases and J by 7 bases, leaving 4 bases of the junction without a gene match. There are a few counts of this clone. This clone's antigen is unknown. No qualities accompany the bases; no much larger clone lies one base away. The immunoSEQ Assay was used to sequence TCR beta CDR3 regions from DNA. The published analysis was carried out like this. T cell density was computed as TCR beta template counts normalized to usable DNA estimated by amplifying housekeeping genes. Using the preseqR package, richness was estimated by extrapolating to 120,000 templates for tissue samples and 400,000 templates for PBMC samples. Clonality was defined as one minus Pielou's evenness. Tissue-enriched TCRs were identified by differential abundance testing using productive amino-acid clonotypes, minimum total count 5 and alpha 0.1. The Jaccard Index and the Morisita Overlap Index were used to quantify repertoire overlap between compartments. GLIPH grouped TCR beta CDR3s together with public tetramer-defined viral CDR3s, and a viral motif had to include at least three viral sequences and also show V-gene enrichment. In TCRdb, the immuneACCESS table is reduced to in-frame sequences with V and J assigned. These tables do not hold every clone; where another copy was compared, an unresolved V gene accounts for under half, and the others remain unexplained. D and trimming were read from the DNA, whereas the V and J calls and clone size are those reported in that table. This sample comprises 30,000 to 45,000 clones, over 75% of them detected only once. Around 2.9% of the sample is held by the ten biggest clonotypes.

The source of this sequence is a woman aged 35-70 years with stage I lung adenocarcinoma. The sequencing used peripheral blood, collected before any cancer treatment. The chain couples TRBV6-6 to TRBJ1-3; 9 middle bases align to TRBD1. The CDR3 protein sequence reads: CASSTGGGNTIYF. The sequence in DNA is TGTGCCAGCAGCACAGGGGGCGGGAACACCATATATTTT.